Below are 8 T cell receptor beta chains sequenced from a single sample in a study of PD-1 blockade in mismatch repair-deficient tumors. Using immunoSEQ multiplex PCR, the repertoire was profiled, and TCRdb retains in-frame clones only, with some absent. This sample has some 120,000 clones; almost 90% occur once, and the top ten carry around 11%. The sample was peripheral blood, taken roughly 70 weeks after starting pembrolizumab. The receptors derive from an adult with mismatch repair-deficient cancer.

The genes are TRBV29-1 and TRBJ1-2; TRBD1 matches 9 bases. The CDR3 contains 18 residues. Germline CDR1 is SQVTM and CDR2 is ANQGSEA. The junction had 18 bases not matched to a gene; V was cut back by 3 bases and J by 4 bases. The CDR3, as DNA: TGCAGCGTTGACTCTCTACTACGCCGGGACAGGGATTCCTATGGCTACACCTTC. It is translated as CSVDSLLRRDRDSYGYTF.

The V gene is TRBV7-9, the J gene TRBJ2-3; D not resolved. The V and J ends lost 2 bases and 0 bases respectively, with 12 bases between them. Germline V gives CDR1 SEHNR, CDR2 FQNEAQ (reference sequence). The CDR3 has 16 residues. The CDR3 sequence: CASSLRASSSTDTQYF. The CDR3 nucleotides are TGTGCCAGCAGCTTAAGGGCGAGCTCTAGCACAGATACGCAGTATTTT.

CDR3 in amino acids: CASSYNRGTEAFF. In DNA, the CDR3 is TGTGCCAGCAGTTACAACAGGGGCACTGAAGCTTTCTTT. V and J are TRBV6-5 and TRBJ1-1, with 7 bases that match TRBD1. Germline assignment: CDR1 MNHEY and CDR2 SVGAGI. V lost 2 bases, J lost 4 bases, and 1 base stayed unmatched. This CDR3 spans 13 amino acids.

This clone showed up just a few times. The chain has TRBV6-5 and TRBJ2-7; 12 bases agree with TRBD2. Germline loops: CDR1 MNHEY, CDR2 SVGAGI. CDR3 length: 15 amino acids. J was trimmed by 5 bases and V by 0 bases; bases with no gene match: 2. Here the CDR3 DNA reads TGTGCCAGCAGTTACTCGACTAGCGGGAGTCACGAGCAGTACTTC. It yields the protein CASSYSTSGSHEQYF.

This chain uses TRBV11-3 with TRBJ2-7; D is unclear. The CDR3 runs to 13 residues. CDR1 and CDR2 (germline): SGHNT, YENEEA. The V gene lost 5 bases and the J gene lost 3 bases, with 11 bases spanning the gap. Written as DNA, the CDR3 is TGTGCCAGCAGCATAAGACCCCACTACGAGCAGTACTTC. Protein product: CASSIRPHYEQYF.

The V gene is TRBV5-1, the J gene TRBJ2-3; TRBD2 might be the D (6 bases). The V end lost 5 bases, the J end lost 1 base, and 23 bases lay between the germline ends. This CDR3 comprises 18 residues. Germline V CDR1 and CDR2: SGHRS, YFSETQ. Written as DNA, the CDR3 is TGCGCCAGCAGTTCGTACTCCGGGACTTGGGGGGGCACAGATACGCAGTATTTT. Its translation is CASSSYSGTWGGTDTQYF.

V usage is TRBV4-3 and J usage is TRBJ2-2; D is tentatively TRBD1 or TRBD2 (5 bases each). The CDR3 is 18 amino acids. CDR1 LGHNA and CDR2 YSLEER come from the germline V gene. Trimming stripped 4 bases from V and 4 bases from J, with 22 bases between. In nucleotides, the CDR3 is TGCGCCAGCAGCCGCTCCGAACTTGGCTACGGGACCACCGGGGAGCTGTTTTTT. Translated: CASSRSELGYGTTGELFF.

Concerning this clone itself: This likely stems from a read error, as it lies one base from a far larger clone. The chain employs TRBV7-9 and TRBJ2-3, with 8 bases lining up with TRBD2. Germline V gives CDR1 SEHNR, CDR2 FQNEAQ (reference sequence). The CDR3 totals 17 residues. With 3 bases clipped from V and 4 bases from J, the junction kept 12 bases outside the gene matches. The CDR3 loop reads CASSFGLGGGRADTQYF. For the CDR3, the DNA is TGTGCCAGCAGCTTTGGTCTCGGCGGGGGGCGGGCAGATACGCAGTATTTT.